This TCR beta chain was captured in a study of OX40 agonist ivuxolimab in advanced cancers. Study-level points and caveats: In the 0.1 to 3.0 mg/kg range, CD4+ and CD8+ blood T cells had expanded clonally by week 6.

Comments on this clone: Antigen specificity is unknown.

Sequencing used immunoSEQ multiplex PCR; TCRdb keeps in-frame clones, though not all of them. The table lists about 69,000 clones, approximately 81% of them singletons, with approximately 6.1% in the top ten. This specimen was CD4+ or CD8+ T cells sorted from blood, taken in a trial of the OX40 agonist ivuxolimab. This clonotype originated in an adult with an advanced solid tumor such as melanoma, head and neck, liver or kidney cancer.

The CDR3 protein is CASSVRLSGGEQFF. CDR3 DNA sequence: TGCGCCAGCAGCGTGAGACTCTCGGGCGGTGAGCAGTTCTTC. This sequence joins TRBV5-1 and TRBJ2-1; D not certain. V shed 4 bases and J shed 9 bases, with 17 bases lying between them. CDR1 and CDR2 from the germline V gene are SGHRS and YFSETQ. The CDR3 has 14 residues.